These 7 T cell receptor beta chains share one sample of origin, sequenced in a study of shared clonotypes between healthy human individuals (dated by TCRdb to 2018 to 2020). CD8 naive samples consisted of CD45RO-negative cells that were positively selected for CCR7, yielding a CD45RA+CCR7+ population without TemRA cells. Library preparation was by the immunoSEQ multiplex PCR assay. Held by TCRdb, this immuneACCESS table contains in-frame sequences only and omits some clones. Under half of the omission traces to an unresolved V gene where checked; the cause of the rest is unknown. The sample contains some 2.1 million clones, about 93% of them found a single time. Of the sample, around 1.8% falls within the top ten clones. The sequenced material came from naive CD8+ T cells from PBMCs. The meaning of the sample's cell subset or site label: CD45RA+CCR7+. All receptors come from a man between 18 and 35 years old in good health. Some clones in this sample may be carry-over from other donors' samples.

About this clone itself: One end of the junction is discordant with germline, which a read error may explain. The chain links TRBV7-9 to TRBJ2-7; D call uncertain. CDR3 length equals 12 residues. CDR1 is SEHNR, CDR2 FQNEAQ, per germline (reference sequence). DNA of the CDR3: TGTGTCAGCAGCTTAGACGGCTACGAGCAGTACTTC. It encodes CVSSLDGYEQYF. Based on the CDR3 plus reference TRBV7-9 and TRBJ2-7, the full variable domain is DTGVSQNPRHKITKRGQNVTFRCDPISEHNRLYWYRQTLGQGPEFLTYFQNEAQLEKSRLLSDRFSAERPKGSFSTLEIQRTEQGDSAMYLCVSSLDGYEQYFGPGTRLTVT.

V is TRBV19 and J is TRBJ2-7, with 8 bases matching TRBD1. V dropped 5 bases and J dropped 6; count of bases not matched to a gene: 9. The CDR3 is 14 amino acids. Germline V gives CDR1 LNHDA, CDR2 SQIVND (reference sequence). Here the CDR3 DNA reads TGTGCCAGTAGTGAGGACAGGGATCGGCGCGAGCAGTACTTC. It yields the protein CASSEDRDRREQYF.

The chain recombines TRBV6-6 with TRBJ1-1; no clear D. Germline V lookup: CDR1 MNHNY, CDR2 SVGAGI (reference sequence). V lost 7 bases, J lost 4 bases, and 10 bases lay in between. The CDR3 covers 12 residues. The CDR3 DNA follows: TGTGCCAGCACCCACAGCCGCACTGAAGCTTTCTTT. Translation: CASTHSRTEAFF.

This chain uses TRBV15 with TRBJ2-7, with TRBD2 matching over 10 bases. V was clipped by 4 bases and J by 3 bases; unmatched bases: 3. CDR3 length: 14 residues. Germline CDR1 LNHNV, CDR2 YYDKDF (reference sequence). The CDR3 nucleotides are TGTGCCACCAGCATACGACTAGCGGGCTACGAGCAGTACTTC. This translates into CATSIRLAGYEQYF.

The J gene is TRBJ2-1, the V gene TRBV29-1; TRBD2 aligns across 13 bases. Germline V CDR1 and CDR2: SQVTM, ANQGSEA. The J segment lost 7 bases and the V segment lost 4 bases, leaving 4 bases of the junction unmatched. The CDR3 spans 14 residues. Written as DNA, the CDR3 is TGCAGCGTTGGACTAGCGGGAGGTATGAATGAGCAGTTCTTC. Its protein product is CSVGLAGGMNEQFF.

This chain links TRBV30 with TRBJ1-1; D is ambiguous. The CDR3 length is 16 residues. CDR1 and CDR2 (germline): GTSNPN, SVGIG (reference sequence). Trimming pared 3 bases from V and 5 bases from J, leaving 22 bases between. CDR3: CAWRTRGLSPRTEAFF. DNA for the CDR3: TGTGCCTGGAGAACAAGAGGGTTATCGCCCCGGACTGAAGCTTTCTTT.

The genes are TRBV7-9 and TRBJ2-5; D not certain. The germline V gene encodes CDR1 SEHNR and CDR2 FQNEAQ (reference sequence). This CDR3 comprises 11 residues. The V end was cut by 6 bases, the J end by 5 bases, with 7 bases between. In DNA, the CDR3 is TGTGCCAGCAGGGAACGGGAGACCCAGTACTTC. It yields the protein CASRERETQYF.